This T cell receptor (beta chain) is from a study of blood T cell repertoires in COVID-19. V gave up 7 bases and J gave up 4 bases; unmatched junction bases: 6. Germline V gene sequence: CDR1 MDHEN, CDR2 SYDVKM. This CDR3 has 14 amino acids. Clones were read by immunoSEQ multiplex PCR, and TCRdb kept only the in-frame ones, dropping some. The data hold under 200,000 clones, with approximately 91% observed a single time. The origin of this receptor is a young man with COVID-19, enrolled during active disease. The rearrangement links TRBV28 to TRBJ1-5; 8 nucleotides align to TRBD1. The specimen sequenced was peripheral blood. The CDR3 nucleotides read TGTGCCAGCATGCGGACAGGGAAAAATCAGCCCCAGCATTTT. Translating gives CASMRTGKNQPQHF.